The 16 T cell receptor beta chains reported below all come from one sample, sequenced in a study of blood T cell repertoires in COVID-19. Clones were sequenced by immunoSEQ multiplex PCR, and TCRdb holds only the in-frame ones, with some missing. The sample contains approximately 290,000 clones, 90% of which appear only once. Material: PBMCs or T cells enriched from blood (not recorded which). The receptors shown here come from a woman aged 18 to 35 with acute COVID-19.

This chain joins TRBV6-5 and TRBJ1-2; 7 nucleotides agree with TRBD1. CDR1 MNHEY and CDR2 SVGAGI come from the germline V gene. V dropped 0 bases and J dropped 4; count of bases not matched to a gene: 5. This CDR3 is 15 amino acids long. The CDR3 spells CASSYSDRDGYGYTF. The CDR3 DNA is TGTGCCAGCAGTTACTCCGACAGGGACGGCTATGGCTACACCTTC.

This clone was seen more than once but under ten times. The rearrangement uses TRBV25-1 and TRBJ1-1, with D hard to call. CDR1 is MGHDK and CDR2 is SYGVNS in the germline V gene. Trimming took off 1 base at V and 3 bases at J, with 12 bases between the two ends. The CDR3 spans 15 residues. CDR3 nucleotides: TGTGCCAGCAGTGAATTTGGAGGGCGTTACACTGAAGCTTTCTTT. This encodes CASSEFGGRYTEAFF.

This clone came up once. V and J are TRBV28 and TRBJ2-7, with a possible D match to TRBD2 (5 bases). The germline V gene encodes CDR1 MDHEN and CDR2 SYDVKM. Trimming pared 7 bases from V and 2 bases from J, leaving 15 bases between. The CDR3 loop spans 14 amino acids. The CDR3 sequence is CASKMGGSTYEQYF. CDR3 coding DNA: TGTGCCAGCAAAATGGGCGGGTCCACCTACGAGCAGTACTTC.

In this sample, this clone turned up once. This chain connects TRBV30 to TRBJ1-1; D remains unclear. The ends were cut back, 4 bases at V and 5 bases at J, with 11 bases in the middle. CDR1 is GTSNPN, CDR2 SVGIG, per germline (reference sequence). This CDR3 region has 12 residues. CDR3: CAWNVMETEAFF. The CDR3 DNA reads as TGTGCCTGGAATGTCATGGAGACTGAAGCTTTCTTT.

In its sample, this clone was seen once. In DNA form, the CDR3 reads TGCGCCAGCAGCTGGGGGGAGGGGCCGGAGACCCAGTACTTC. This codes for CASSWGEGPETQYF. The chain recombines TRBV5-1 with TRBJ2-5, with 7 nucleotides matching TRBD2. V was pared by 3 bases and J by 5 bases, with 7 bases of the junction left unmatched. From germline, CDR1 is SGHRS and CDR2 YFSETQ. The CDR3 extends over 14 amino acids.

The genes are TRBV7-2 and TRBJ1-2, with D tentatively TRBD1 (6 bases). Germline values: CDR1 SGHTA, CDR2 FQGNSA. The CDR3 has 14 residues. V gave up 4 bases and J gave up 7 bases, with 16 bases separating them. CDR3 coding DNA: TGTGCCAGCAGCTCGAGGTCGGGGGGCTTTGGCTACACCTTC. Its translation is CASSSRSGGFGYTF.

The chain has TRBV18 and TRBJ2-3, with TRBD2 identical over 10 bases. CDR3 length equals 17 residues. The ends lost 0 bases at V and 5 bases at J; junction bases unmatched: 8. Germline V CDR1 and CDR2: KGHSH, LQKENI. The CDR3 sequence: CASSPPTTSGLGDTQYF. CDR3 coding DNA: TGTGCCAGCTCACCACCGACGACTAGCGGGCTGGGAGATACGCAGTATTTT.

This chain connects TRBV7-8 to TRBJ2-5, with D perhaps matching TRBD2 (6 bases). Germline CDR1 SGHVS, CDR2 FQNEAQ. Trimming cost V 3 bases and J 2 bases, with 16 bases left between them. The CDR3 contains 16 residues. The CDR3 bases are TGTGCCAGCAGCTTGGTAACTAGCTTGGGTCAAGAGACCCAGTACTTC. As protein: CASSLVTSLGQETQYF.

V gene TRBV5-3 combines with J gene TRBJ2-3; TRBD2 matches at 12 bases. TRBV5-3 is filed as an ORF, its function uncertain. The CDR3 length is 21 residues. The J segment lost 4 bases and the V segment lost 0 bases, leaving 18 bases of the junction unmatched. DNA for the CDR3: TGTGCCAGAAGCTTGGCTGTCTGGACTAGCGGGACATCAGGTGTGGCAGATACGCAGTATTTT. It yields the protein CARSLAVWTSGTSGVADTQYF.

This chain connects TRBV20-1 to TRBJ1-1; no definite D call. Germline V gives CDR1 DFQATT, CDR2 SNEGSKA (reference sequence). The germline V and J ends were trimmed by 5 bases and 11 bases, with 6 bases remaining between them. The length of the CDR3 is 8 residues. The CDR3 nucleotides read TGCAGTGCTGAGGCGGCTTTCTTT. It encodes CSAEAAFF.

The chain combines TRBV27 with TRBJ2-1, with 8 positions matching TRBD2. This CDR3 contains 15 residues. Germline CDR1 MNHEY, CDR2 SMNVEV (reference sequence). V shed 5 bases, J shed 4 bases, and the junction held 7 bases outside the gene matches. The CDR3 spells CASSGWAGGYNEQFF. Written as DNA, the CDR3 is TGTGCCAGCAGTGGGTGGGCGGGGGGTTACAATGAGCAGTTCTTC.

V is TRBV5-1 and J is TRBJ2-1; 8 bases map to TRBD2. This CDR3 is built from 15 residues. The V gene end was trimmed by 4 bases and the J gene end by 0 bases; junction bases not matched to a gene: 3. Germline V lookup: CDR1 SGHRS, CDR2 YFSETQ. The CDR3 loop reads CASSQLAASYNEQFF. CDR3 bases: TGCGCCAGCAGCCAACTAGCGGCCTCCTACAATGAGCAGTTCTTC.

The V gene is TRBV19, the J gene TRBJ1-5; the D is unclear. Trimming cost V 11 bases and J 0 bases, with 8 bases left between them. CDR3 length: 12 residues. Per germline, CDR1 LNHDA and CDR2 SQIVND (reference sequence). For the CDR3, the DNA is TGTGCCGTAGAGGGTAGCAATCAGCCCCAGCATTTT. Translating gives CAVEGSNQPQHF.

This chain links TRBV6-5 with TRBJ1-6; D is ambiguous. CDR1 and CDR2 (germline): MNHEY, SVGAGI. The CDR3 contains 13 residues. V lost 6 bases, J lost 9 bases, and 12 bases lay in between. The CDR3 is CASSQYRGSPLHF. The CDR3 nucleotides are TGTGCCAGCAGCCAGTATCGAGGTTCACCCCTCCACTTT.

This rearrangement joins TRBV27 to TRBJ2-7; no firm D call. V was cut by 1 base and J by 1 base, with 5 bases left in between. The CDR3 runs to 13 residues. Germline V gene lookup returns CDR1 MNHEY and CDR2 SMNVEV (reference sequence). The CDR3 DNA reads TGTGCCAGCAGTTTATTCAGATCCTACGAGCAGTACTTC. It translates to CASSLFRSYEQYF.

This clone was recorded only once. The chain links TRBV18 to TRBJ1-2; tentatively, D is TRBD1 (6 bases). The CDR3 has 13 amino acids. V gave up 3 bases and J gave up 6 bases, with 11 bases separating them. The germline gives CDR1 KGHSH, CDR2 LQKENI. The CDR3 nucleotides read TGTGCCAGCTCACCGTGGGCAGGGGATGGCTACACCTTC. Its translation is CASSPWAGDGYTF.